Below are 9 T cell receptor beta chains sequenced from a single sample in a study of T cell responses to AZD1222 COVID-19 vaccine. TCRdb's copy holds only in-frame clones and misses some; the assay was immunoSEQ multiplex PCR. This sample has around 150,000 clones, with around 95% found just once. Material: peripheral blood, obtained on day 0 of AZD1222 vaccination. Source of these receptors: an adult in good health.

The chain uses TRBV19 and TRBJ2-1; D is unclear. The germline V gene encodes CDR1 LNHDA and CDR2 SQIVND (reference sequence). The CDR3 consists of 16 residues. Trimming removed 3 bases at V and 0 bases at J, with 12 bases between. CDR3 sequence: CASSIFHPGSYNEQFF. The CDR3, as DNA: TGTGCCAGTAGTATTTTTCACCCTGGCTCCTACAATGAGCAGTTCTTC.

V is TRBV18 and J is TRBJ2-3, with D possibly matching TRBD1 (5 bases). CDR1 and CDR2 (germline): KGHSH, LQKENI. Between the trimmed V and J ends, which lost 6 bases and 6 bases, there was a span of 22 bases. This CDR3 spans 16 amino acids. CDR3 sequence reads: CASSPRTQNAGDTQYF. In DNA, the CDR3 is TGTGCCAGCTCCCCCCGGACACAGAATGCCGGCGATACGCAGTATTTT.

This chain joins TRBV5-5 and TRBJ2-7; D possibly matches TRBD1 or TRBD2 (5 bases each). Germline V gene data show CDR1 as SGHKS and CDR2 as YYEKEE (reference sequence). The CDR3 covers 17 residues. Trimming shortened V by 5 bases and J by 3 bases, and 24 bases separated the two germline ends. The CDR3 DNA reads TGTGCCAGCAGTTCCACCGGGACCCTACAGTCCCGCTACGAGCAGTACTTC. The encoded protein is CASSSTGTLQSRYEQYF.

This chain connects TRBV11-3 to TRBJ2-1; possibly TRBD2 for D (6 bases). This CDR3 is built from 13 residues. The V end was cut by 1 base, the J end by 8 bases, with 9 bases between. Looked up from germline, CDR1 is SGHNT and CDR2 is YENEEA. CDR3 region: CASSLALAHEQFF. The DNA for the CDR3 is TGTGCCAGCAGCTTAGCACTAGCCCATGAGCAGTTCTTC.

V and J are TRBV5-4 and TRBJ2-7; D tentatively reads TRBD1 or TRBD2 (6 bases each). Per the germline V gene, CDR1 is SGHNT and CDR2 is YYREEE (reference sequence). Trimming took off 3 bases at V and 3 bases at J, with 10 bases between the two ends. CDR3 length: 13 residues. CDR3 nucleotides: TGTGCCAGCAGCTCGGGGGCGGACTACGAGCAGTACTTC. It specifies CASSSGADYEQYF.

This clone has only one observation. The chain employs TRBV27 and TRBJ2-7; D is perhaps TRBD2 (6 bases). Germline V gene sequence: CDR1 MNHEY, CDR2 SMNVEV (reference sequence). This CDR3 contains 15 residues. V dropped 7 bases and J dropped 0 bases, with 16 bases sitting between them. CDR3 sequence reads: CASTLGRGSSYEQYF. CDR3 in DNA: TGTGCCAGCACCCTTGGGCGGGGTAGCTCCTACGAGCAGTACTTC.

V gene TRBV19 combines with J gene TRBJ1-5; TRBD1 is a possible D gene (5 bases). CDR3 length: 14 amino acids. The V gene's germline CDR1 is LNHDA and CDR2 SQIVND (reference sequence). V was clipped by 7 bases and J by 7 bases, with 17 bases between them. CDR3 in amino acids: CASTQGRGIQPQHF. In nucleotides, the CDR3 is TGTGCCAGTACCCAAGGGAGGGGAATCCAGCCCCAGCATTTT. Full variable domain (missing parts from reference TRBV19 and TRBJ1-5): DGGITQSPKYLFRKEGQNVTLSCEQNLNHDAMYWYRQDPGQGLRLIYYSQIVNDFQKGDIAEGYSVSREKKESFPLTVTSAQKNPTAFYLCASTQGRGIQPQHFGDGTRLSIL.

The chain is built from TRBV15 and TRBJ1-1; no definite D call. Germline CDR1 and CDR2: LNHNV and YYDKDF (reference sequence). V lost 0 bases to trimming and J lost 4 bases, with 9 bases between them. This CDR3 has 14 residues. CDR3 loop: CATSRDRWGTEAFF. CDR3 coding DNA: TGTGCCACCAGCAGAGATCGGTGGGGCACTGAAGCTTTCTTT.

V is TRBV30 and J is TRBJ1-5; D perhaps matches TRBD1 (5 bases). CDR1 is GTSNPN and CDR2 is SVGIG in the germline V gene (reference sequence). This CDR3 has 13 amino acids. Trimming took off 2 bases at V and 6 bases at J, with 11 bases between the two ends. The CDR3 loop reads CAWSWDGGQPQHF. The CDR3 DNA reads TGTGCCTGGAGTTGGGACGGCGGTCAGCCCCAGCATTTT.